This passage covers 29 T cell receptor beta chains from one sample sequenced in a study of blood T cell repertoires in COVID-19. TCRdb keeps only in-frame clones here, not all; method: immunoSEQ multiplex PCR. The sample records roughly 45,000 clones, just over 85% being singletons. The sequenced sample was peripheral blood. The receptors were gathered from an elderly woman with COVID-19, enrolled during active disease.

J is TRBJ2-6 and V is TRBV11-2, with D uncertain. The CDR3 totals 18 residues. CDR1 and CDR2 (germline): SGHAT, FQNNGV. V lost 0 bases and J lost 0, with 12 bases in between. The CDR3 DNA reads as TGTGCCAGCAGCTTAGACCACAGAATAGTCTCTGGGGCCAACGTCCTGACTTTC. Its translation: CASSLDHRIVSGANVLTF.

CDR3: CASRGTANTEAFF. For the CDR3, the DNA is TGTGCCAGCAGGGGGACAGCGAACACTGAAGCTTTCTTT. V and J are TRBV12-3 or TRBV12-4 and TRBJ1-1; 7 bases agree with TRBD1. With V trimmed by 6 bases and J by 1 base, 2 bases remained unmatched. The CDR3 is 13 amino acids.

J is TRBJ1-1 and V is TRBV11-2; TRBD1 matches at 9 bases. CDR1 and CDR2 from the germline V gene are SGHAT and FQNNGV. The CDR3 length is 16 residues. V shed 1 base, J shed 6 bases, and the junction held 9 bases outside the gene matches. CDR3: CASSLVHTGGNAEAFF. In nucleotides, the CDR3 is TGTGCCAGCAGCTTAGTTCACACAGGGGGCAACGCTGAAGCTTTCTTT.

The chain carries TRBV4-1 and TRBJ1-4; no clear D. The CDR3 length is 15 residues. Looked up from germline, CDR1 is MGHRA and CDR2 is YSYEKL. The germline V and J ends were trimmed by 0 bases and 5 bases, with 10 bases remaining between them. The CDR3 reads CASSQDQGRNEKLFF. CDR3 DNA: TGCGCCAGCAGCCAAGATCAAGGGAGGAATGAAAAACTGTTTTTT.

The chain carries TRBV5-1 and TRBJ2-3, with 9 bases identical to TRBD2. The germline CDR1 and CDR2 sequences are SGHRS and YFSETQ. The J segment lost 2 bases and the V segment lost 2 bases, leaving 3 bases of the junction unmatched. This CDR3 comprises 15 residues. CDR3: CASSFPSGATDTQYF. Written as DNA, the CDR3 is TGCGCCAGCAGCTTCCCTAGCGGGGCCACAGATACGCAGTATTTT.

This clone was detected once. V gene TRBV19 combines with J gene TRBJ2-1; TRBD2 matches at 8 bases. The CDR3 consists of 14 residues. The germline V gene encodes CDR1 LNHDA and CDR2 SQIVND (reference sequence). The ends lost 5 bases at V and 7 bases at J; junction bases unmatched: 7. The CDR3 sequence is CASSLRTSRNEQFF. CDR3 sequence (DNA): TGTGCCAGTAGTCTAAGGACTAGCAGGAATGAGCAGTTCTTC.

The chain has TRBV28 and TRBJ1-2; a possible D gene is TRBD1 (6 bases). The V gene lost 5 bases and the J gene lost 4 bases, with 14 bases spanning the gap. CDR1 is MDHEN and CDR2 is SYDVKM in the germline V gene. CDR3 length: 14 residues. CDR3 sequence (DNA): TGTGCCAGCAGTCCTACAGGGAAGGGCTATGGCTACACCTTC. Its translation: CASSPTGKGYGYTF.

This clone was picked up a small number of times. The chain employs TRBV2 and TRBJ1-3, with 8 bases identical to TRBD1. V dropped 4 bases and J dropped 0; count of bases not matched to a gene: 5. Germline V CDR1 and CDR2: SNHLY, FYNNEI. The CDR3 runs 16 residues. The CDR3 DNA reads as TGTGCCAGCAGTGGCCGACAGGGGTTCTCTGGAAACACCATATATTTT. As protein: CASSGRQGFSGNTIYF.

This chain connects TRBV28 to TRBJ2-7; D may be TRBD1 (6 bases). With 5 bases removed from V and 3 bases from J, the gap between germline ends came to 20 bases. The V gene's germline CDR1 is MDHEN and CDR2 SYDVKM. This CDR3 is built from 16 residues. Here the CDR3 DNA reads TGTGCCAGCAGTACCTTCCAAGGGGGAGCGATCTACGAGCAGTACTTC. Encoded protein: CASSTFQGGAIYEQYF. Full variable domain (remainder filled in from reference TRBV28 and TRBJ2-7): DVKVTQSSRYLVKRTGEKVFLECVQDMDHENMFWYRQDPGLGLRLIYFSYDVKMKEKGDIPEGYSVSREKKERFSLILESASTNQTSMYLCASSTFQGGAIYEQYFGPGTRLTVT.

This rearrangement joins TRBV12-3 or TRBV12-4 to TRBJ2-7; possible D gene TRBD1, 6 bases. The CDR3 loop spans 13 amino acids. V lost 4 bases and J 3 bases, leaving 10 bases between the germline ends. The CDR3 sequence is CASSYGQHYEQYF. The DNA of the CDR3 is TGTGCCAGCAGTTACGGACAGCACTACGAGCAGTACTTC.

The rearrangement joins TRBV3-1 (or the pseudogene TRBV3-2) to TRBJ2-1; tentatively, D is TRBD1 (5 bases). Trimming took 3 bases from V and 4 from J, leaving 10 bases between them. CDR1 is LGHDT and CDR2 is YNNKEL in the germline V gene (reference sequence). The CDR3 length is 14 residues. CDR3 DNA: TGTGCCAGCAGCCAGGGGCCACCTTACAATGAGCAGTTCTTC. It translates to CASSQGPPYNEQFF.

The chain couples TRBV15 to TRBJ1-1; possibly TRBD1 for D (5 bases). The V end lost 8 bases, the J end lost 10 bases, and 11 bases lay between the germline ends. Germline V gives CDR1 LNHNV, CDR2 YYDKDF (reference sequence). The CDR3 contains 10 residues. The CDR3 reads CATGEGVAFF. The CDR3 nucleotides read TGTGCCACCGGGGAAGGGGTAGCTTTCTTT. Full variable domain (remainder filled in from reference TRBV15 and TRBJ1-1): DAMVIQNPRYQVTQFGKPVTLSCSQTLNHNVMYWYQQKSSQAPKLLFHYYDKDFNNEADTPDNFQSRRPNTSFCFLDIRSPGLGDTAMYLCATGEGVAFFGQGTRLTVV.

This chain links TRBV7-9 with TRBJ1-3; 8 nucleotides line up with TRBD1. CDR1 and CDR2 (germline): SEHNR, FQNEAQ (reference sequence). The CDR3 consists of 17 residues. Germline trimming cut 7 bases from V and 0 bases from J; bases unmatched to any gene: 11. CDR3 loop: CASTPWTGLSSGNTIYF. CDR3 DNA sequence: TGTGCCAGCACGCCCTGGACAGGGTTAAGCTCTGGAAACACCATATATTTT.

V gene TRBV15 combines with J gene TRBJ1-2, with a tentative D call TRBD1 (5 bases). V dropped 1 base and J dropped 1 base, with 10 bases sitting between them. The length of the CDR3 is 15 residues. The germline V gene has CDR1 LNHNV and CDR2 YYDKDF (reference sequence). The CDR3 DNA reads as TGTGCCACCAGCAGAGTACCAGGGATTAACTATGGCTACACCTTC. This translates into CATSRVPGINYGYTF.

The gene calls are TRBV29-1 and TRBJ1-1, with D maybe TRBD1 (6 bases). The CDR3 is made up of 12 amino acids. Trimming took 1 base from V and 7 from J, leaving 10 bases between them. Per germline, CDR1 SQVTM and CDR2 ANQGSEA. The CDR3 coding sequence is TGCAGCGTTGAAGTCGTCAGGGGTGAAGCTTTCTTT. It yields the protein CSVEVVRGEAFF.

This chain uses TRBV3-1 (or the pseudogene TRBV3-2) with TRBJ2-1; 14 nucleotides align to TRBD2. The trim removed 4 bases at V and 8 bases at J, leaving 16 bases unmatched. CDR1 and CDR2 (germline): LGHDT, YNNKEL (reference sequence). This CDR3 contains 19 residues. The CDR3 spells CASSPVRGLAGEWVYEQFF. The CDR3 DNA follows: TGTGCCAGCAGCCCGGTCCGGGGACTAGCGGGAGAATGGGTATATGAGCAGTTCTTC.

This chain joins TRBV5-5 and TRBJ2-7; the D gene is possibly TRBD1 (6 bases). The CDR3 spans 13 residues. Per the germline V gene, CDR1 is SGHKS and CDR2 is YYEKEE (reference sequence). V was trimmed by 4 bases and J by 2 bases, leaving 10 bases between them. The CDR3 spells CASSRGQPYEQYF. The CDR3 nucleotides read TGTGCCAGCAGCCGCGGACAGCCCTACGAGCAGTACTTC.

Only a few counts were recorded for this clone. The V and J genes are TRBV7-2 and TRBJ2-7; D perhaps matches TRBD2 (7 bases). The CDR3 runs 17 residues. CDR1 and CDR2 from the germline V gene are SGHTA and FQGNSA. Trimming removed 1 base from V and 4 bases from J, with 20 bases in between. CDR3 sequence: CASSLVSSRGRGYEQYF. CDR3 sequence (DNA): TGTGCCAGCAGCTTAGTGTCCTCGCGGGGGCGCGGGTACGAGCAGTACTTC.

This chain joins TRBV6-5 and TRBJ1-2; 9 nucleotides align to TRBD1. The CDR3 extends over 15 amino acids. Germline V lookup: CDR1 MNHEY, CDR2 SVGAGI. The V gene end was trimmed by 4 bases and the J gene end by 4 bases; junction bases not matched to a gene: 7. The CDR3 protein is CASSFTTGGPYGYTF. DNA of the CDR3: TGTGCCAGCAGTTTCACTACAGGGGGCCCCTATGGCTACACCTTC.

Here the CDR3 DNA reads TGTGCCAGCACCCCGTCGGACAGCTCTGGAAACACCATATATTTT. It codes for CASTPSDSSGNTIYF. The chain is built from TRBV28 and TRBJ1-3; the D gene is possibly TRBD1 (6 bases). This CDR3 region has 15 residues. The V gene's germline CDR1 is MDHEN and CDR2 SYDVKM. Between the trimmed V and J ends, which lost 7 bases and 0 bases, there was a span of 13 bases. Combining the CDR3 with reference TRBV28 and TRBJ1-3 gives the whole variable domain DVKVTQSSRYLVKRTGEKVFLECVQDMDHENMFWYRQDPGLGLRLIYFSYDVKMKEKGDIPEGYSVSREKKERFSLILESASTNQTSMYLCASTPSDSSGNTIYFGEGSWLTVV.

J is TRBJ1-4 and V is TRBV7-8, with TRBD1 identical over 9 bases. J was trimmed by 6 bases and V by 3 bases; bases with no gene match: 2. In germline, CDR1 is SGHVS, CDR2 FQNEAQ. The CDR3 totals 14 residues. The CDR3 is CASSLGQGYEKLFF. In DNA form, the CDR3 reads TGTGCCAGCAGCTTGGGACAGGGATATGAAAAACTGTTTTTT.

The CDR3 DNA reads as TGCGCCAGCAGCCCCACGGCAGGTGGAGAAAAACTGTTTTTT. It specifies CASSPTAGGEKLFF. J is TRBJ1-4 and V is TRBV5-1; D gene unclear. The germline V and J ends were trimmed by 4 bases and 8 bases, with 15 bases remaining between them. CDR1 is SGHRS and CDR2 is YFSETQ in the germline V gene. The CDR3 covers 14 residues.

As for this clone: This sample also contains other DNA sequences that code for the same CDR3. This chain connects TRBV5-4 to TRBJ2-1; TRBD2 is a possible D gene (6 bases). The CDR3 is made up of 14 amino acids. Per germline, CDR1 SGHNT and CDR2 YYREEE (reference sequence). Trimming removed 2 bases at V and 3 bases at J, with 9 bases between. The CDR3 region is CASSLQAGYNEQFF. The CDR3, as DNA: TGTGCCAGCAGCTTACAAGCGGGCTACAATGAGCAGTTCTTC.

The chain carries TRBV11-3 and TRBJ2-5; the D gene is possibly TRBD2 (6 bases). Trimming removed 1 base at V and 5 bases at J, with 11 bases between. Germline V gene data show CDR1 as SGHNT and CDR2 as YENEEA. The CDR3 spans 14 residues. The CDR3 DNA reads TGTGCCAGCAGCTTAGGCGGGGAGGTGGAGACCCAGTACTTC. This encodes CASSLGGEVETQYF.

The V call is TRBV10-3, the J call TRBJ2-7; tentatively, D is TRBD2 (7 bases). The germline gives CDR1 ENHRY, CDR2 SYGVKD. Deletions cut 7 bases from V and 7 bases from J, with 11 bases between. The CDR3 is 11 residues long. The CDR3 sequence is CAIKGEGEQYF. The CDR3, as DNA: TGTGCCATCAAGGGGGAGGGGGAGCAGTACTTC.

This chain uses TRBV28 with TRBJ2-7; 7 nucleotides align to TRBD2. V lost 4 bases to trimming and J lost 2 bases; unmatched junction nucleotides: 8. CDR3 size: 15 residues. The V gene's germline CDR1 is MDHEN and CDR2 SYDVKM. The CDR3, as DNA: TGTGCCAGCAGTTCGGAAGCGGGACCCACCTACGAGCAGTACTTC. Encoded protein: CASSSEAGPTYEQYF.

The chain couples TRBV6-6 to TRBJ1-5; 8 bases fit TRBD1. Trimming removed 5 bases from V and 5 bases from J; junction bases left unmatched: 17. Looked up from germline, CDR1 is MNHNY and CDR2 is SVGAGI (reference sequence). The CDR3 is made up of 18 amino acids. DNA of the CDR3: TGTGCCAGCAGTCACACGTCCACCCGGACAGGGAGGCATCAGCCCCAGCATTTT. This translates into CASSHTSTRTGRHQPQHF.

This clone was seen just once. CDR3 DNA sequence: TGTGCCTGGGGTCTAGCGGGGGGGCAAAATGAGCAGTTCTTC. This sequence encodes CAWGLAGGQNEQFF. This chain links TRBV30 with TRBJ2-1, with 12 bases identical to TRBD2. This CDR3 spans 14 amino acids. V dropped 5 bases and J dropped 7; count of bases not matched to a gene: 6. Germline V gene sequence: CDR1 GTSNPN, CDR2 SVGIG (reference sequence).

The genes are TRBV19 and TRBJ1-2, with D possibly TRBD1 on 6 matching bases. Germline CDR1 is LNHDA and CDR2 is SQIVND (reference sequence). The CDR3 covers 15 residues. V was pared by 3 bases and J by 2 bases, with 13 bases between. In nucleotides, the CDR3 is TGTGCCAGTAGTATTCTCCGGACAGCCAACTATGGCTACACCTTC. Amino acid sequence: CASSILRTANYGYTF.